This T cell receptor beta chain originates from a study of glioma-infiltrating T cells. Study context: Dexamethasone exposure before glioma surgery was limited to six or fewer days.

Per germline, CDR1 SGHTA and CDR2 FQGNSA. V shed 1 base and J shed 7 bases, with 5 bases lying between them. This CDR3 spans 13 amino acids. Amplification of TCR alpha and beta CDR3 regions from RNA used iRepertoire nested multiplex PCR. TCRdb passed the multiplex PCR reads through MiXCR, listing each CDR3 protein once. This table holds roughly 350,000 distinct CDR3 sequences, roughly two fifths found once. J is TRBJ1-6 and V is TRBV7-2; D is unclear. The sequenced sample was glioma tissue, nonneoplastic brain tissue, or PBMCs (not recorded which). This receptor was identified in a human donor with low-grade glioma or glioblastoma, undergoing nonglioma brain surgery, or in good health (not recorded which). The CDR3: CASSLESNSPLHF. CDR3 nucleotides: TGTGCCAGCAGCTTAGAATCAAATTCACCCCTCCACTTT.